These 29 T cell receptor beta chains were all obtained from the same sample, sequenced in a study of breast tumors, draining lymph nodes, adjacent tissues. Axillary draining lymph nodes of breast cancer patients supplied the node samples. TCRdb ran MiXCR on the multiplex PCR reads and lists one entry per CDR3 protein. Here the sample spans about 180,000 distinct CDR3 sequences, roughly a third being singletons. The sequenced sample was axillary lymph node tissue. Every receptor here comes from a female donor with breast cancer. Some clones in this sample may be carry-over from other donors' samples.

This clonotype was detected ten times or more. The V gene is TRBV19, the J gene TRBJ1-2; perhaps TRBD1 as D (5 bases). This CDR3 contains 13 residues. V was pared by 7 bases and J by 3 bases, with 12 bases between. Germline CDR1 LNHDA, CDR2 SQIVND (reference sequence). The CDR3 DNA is TGTGCCAGTACCCGAGACAGCGACTATGGCTACACCTTC. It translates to CASTRDSDYGYTF.

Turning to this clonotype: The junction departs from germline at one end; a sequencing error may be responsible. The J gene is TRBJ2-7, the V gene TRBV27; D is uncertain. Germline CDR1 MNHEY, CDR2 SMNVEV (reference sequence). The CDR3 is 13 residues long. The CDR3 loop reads CASSLLPSHEQYF. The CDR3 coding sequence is TGTGCCAGCAGTTTACTACCCTCCCACGAGCAGTACTTC.

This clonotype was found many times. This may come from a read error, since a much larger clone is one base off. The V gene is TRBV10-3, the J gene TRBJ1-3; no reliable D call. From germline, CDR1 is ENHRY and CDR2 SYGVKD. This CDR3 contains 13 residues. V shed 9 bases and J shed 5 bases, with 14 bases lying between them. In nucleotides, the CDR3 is TGTGCCATTCGAATGAGTTCTAGAAACACCATATATTTT. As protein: CAIRMSSRNTIYF.

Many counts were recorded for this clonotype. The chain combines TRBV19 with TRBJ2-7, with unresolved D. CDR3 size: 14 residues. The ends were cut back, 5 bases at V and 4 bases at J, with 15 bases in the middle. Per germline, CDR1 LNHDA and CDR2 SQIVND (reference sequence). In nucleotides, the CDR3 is TGTGCCAGTAGTGCCGCGGTTAGTAGTTACGAGCAGTACTTC. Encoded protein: CASSAAVSSYEQYF.

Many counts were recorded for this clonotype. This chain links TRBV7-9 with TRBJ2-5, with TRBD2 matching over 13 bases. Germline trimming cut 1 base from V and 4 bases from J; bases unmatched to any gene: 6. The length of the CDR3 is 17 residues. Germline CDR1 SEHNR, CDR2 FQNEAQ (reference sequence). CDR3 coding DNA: TGTGCCAGCAGCTTAGGGGAAGGGACTAGCGGGGCAGAGACCCAGTACTTC. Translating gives CASSLGEGTSGAETQYF.

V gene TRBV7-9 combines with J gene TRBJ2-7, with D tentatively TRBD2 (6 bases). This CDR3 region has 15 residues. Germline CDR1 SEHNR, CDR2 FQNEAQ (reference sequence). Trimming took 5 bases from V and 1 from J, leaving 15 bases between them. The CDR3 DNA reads TGTGCCAGCAGCGAAACCGGGACTGTATCCTACGAGCAGTACTTC. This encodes CASSETGTVSYEQYF.

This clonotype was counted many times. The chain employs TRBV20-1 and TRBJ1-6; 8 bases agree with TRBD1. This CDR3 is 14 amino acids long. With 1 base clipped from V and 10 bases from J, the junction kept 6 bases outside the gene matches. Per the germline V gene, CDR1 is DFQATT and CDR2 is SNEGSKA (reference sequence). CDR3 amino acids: CSARGGQAGSPLHF. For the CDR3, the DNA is TGCAGTGCTAGAGGGGGACAGGCGGGATCACCCCTCCACTTT.

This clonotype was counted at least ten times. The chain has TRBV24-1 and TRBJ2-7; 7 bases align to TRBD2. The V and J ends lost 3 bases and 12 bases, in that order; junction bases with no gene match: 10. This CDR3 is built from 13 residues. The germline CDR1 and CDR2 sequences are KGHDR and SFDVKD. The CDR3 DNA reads TGTGCCACCAGTGATCCCTCCGGGGGGTCGCGGTACTTC. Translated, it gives CATSDPSGGSRYF.

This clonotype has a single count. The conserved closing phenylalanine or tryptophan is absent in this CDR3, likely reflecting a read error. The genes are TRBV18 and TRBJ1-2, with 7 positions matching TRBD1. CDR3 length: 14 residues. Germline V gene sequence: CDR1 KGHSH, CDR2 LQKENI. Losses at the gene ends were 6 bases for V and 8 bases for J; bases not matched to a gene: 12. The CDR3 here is CASSRIGGSYGYTL. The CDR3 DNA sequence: TGTGCCAGCTCCCGGATAGGGGGCTCTTACGGCTACACCCTC.

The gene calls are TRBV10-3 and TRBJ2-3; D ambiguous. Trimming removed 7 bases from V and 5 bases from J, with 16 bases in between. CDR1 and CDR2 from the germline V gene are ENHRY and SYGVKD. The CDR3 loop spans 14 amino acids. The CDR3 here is CAIKAGRILDTQYF. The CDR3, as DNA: TGTGCCATCAAGGCTGGCAGGATTCTAGATACGCAGTATTTT.

The chain's CDR3 is CASSEIGTGGSYEQYF. DNA of the CDR3: TGTGCCAGCAGTGAAATTGGGACAGGGGGCTCCTACGAGCAGTACTTC. The genes are TRBV6-1 and TRBJ2-7; 11 positions match TRBD1. The junction had 3 bases not matched to a gene; V was cut back by 2 bases and J by 0 bases. The CDR3 loop spans 16 amino acids. CDR1 is MNHNS and CDR2 is SASEGT in the germline V gene.

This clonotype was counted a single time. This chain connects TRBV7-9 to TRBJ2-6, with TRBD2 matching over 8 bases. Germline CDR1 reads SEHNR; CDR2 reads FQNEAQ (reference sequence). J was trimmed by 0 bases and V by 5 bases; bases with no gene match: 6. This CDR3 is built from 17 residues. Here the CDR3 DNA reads TGTGCCAGCAGCCCACCGGGGGGGTACTCTGGGGCCAACGTCCTGACTTTC. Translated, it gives CASSPPGGYSGANVLTF.

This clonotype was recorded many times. CDR3 region: CATSDSGTGNYGYTF. DNA of the CDR3: TGTGCCACCAGTGATTCCGGGACAGGCAACTATGGCTACACCTTC. This chain joins TRBV24-1 and TRBJ1-2; 8 nucleotides match TRBD1. In germline, CDR1 is KGHDR, CDR2 SFDVKD. V lost 2 bases to trimming and J lost 2 bases; unmatched junction nucleotides: 3. This CDR3 comprises 15 residues.

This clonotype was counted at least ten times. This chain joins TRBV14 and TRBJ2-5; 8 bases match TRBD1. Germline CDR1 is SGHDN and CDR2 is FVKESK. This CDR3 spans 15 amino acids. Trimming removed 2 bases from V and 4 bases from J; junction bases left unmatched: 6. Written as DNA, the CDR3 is TGTGCCAGCAGCCAATCTCCGGGACAGGCAGAGACCCAGTACTTC. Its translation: CASSQSPGQAETQYF.

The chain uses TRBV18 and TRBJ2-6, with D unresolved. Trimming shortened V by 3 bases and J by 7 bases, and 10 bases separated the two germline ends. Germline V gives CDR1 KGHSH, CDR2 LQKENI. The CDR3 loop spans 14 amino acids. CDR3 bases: TGTGCCAGCTCACCGCGGCAGCTAGCCAACGTCCTGACTTTC. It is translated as CASSPRQLANVLTF.

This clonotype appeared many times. The CDR3 bases are TGTGCCACCGCCCCCGGGACTAGCGGTTACAATGAGCAGTTCTTC. Its translation: CATAPGTSGYNEQFF. The V and J genes are TRBV19 and TRBJ2-1; TRBD2 matches at 11 bases. CDR1 and CDR2 from the germline V gene are LNHDA and SQIVND (reference sequence). Losses at the gene ends were 10 bases for V and 4 bases for J; bases not matched to a gene: 9. The CDR3 spans 15 residues.

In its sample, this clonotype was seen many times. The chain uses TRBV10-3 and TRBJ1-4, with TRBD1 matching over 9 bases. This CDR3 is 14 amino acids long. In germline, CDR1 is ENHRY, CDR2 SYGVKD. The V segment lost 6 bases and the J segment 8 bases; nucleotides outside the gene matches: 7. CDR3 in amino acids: CAIRQQGAGEKLFF. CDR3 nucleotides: TGTGCCATCAGACAACAGGGGGCAGGGGAAAAACTGTTTTTT.

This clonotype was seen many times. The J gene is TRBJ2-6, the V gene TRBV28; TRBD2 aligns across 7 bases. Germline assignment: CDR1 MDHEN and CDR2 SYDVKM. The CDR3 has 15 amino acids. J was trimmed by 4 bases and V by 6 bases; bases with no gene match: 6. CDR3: CASRPEAGGANVLTF. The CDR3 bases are TGTGCCAGCAGACCTGAAGCGGGAGGGGCCAACGTCCTGACTTTC.

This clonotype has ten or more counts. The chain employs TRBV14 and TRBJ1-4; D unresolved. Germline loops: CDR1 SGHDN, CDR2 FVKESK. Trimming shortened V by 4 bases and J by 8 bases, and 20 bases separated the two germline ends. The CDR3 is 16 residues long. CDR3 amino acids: CASSRNSWGVREKLFF. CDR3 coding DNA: TGTGCCAGCAGCCGGAACAGTTGGGGAGTACGGGAAAAACTGTTTTTT.

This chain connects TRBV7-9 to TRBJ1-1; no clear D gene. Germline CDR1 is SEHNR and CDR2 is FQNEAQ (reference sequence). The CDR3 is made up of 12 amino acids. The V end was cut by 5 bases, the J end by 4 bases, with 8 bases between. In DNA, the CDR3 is TGTGCCAGCAGCGGTCCGGGCACTGAAGCTTTCTTT. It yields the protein CASSGPGTEAFF.

CDR3 DNA sequence: TGCAGTGCCAGCAGGGGCCCCGAGACCCAGTACTTC. Translation gives CSASRGPETQYF. The V gene is TRBV20-1, the J gene TRBJ2-5; TRBD1 might be the D (6 bases). CDR1 is DFQATT, CDR2 SNEGSKA, per germline (reference sequence). CDR3 length: 12 residues. The V end lost 6 bases, the J end lost 5 bases, and 13 bases lay between the germline ends.

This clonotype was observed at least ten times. CDR3: CASSPTRGNNSPLHF. DNA of the CDR3: TGTGCCAGCAGCCCAACTAGGGGGAACAATTCACCCCTCCACTTT. The chain links TRBV12-3 or TRBV12-4 to TRBJ1-6; the D gene is possibly TRBD1 (6 bases). Trimming removed 6 bases at V and 7 bases at J, with 16 bases between. This CDR3 spans 15 amino acids.

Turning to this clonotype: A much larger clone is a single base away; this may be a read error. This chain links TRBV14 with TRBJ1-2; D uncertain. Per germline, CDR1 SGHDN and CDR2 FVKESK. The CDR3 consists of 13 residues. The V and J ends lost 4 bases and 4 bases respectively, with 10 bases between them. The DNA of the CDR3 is TGTGCCAGCAGCCCTTCCGGGTCCTATGGCTACACCTTC. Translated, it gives CASSPSGSYGYTF.

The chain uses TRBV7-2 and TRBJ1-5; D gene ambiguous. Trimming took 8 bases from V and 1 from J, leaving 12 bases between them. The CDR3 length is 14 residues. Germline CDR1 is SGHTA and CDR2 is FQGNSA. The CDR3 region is CASGPQPSNQPQHF. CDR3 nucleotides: TGTGCCAGCGGCCCTCAACCGAGCAATCAGCCCCAGCATTTT.

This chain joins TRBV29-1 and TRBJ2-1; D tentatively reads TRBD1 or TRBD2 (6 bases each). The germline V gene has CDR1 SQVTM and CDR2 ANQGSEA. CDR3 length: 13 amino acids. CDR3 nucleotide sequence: TGCAGTTACGGAGGGGGGAATTACAATGAGCAGTTCTTC. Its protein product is CSYGGGNYNEQFF.

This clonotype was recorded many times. The CDR3 is CASSVNLQETQYF. CDR3 nucleotides: TGTGCCAGCAGCGTCAACCTCCAAGAGACCCAGTACTTC. The rearrangement uses TRBV9 and TRBJ2-5; D is undetermined. V was cut by 2 bases and J by 1 base, with 6 bases left in between. This CDR3 has 13 amino acids. Germline assignment: CDR1 SGDLS and CDR2 YYNGEE.

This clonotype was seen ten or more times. The CDR3 DNA reads TGTGCCAGCAGGACCGGGACAGGGGGAATATATGGCTACACCTTC. Amino acids: CASRTGTGGIYGYTF. The gene calls are TRBV2 and TRBJ1-2, with TRBD1 matching over 11 bases. The CDR3 is 15 residues long. V lost 6 bases to trimming and J lost 5 bases; unmatched junction nucleotides: 8. Germline V gene data show CDR1 as SNHLY and CDR2 as FYNNEI.

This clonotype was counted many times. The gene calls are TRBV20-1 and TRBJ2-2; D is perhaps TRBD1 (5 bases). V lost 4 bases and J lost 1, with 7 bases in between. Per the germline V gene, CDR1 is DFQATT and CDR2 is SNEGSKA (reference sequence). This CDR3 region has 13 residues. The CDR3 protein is CSAKRGNTGELFF. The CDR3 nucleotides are TGCAGTGCTAAAAGGGGGAACACCGGGGAGCTGTTTTTT.

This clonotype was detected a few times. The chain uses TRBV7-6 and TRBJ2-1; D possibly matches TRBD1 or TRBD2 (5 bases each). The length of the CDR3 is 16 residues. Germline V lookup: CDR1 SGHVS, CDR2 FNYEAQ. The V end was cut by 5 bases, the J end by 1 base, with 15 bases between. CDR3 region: CASSLGVGDSYNEQFF. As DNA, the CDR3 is TGTGCCAGCAGCCTTGGGGTGGGGGATTCCTACAATGAGCAGTTCTTC.